The next 13 T cell receptor beta chains were all read from a single sample in a study of cytomegalovirus exposure and HLA in healthy donors. 60 Vbeta and 13 Jbeta primers were used in PCR. Generated by immunoSEQ multiplex PCR, the TCRdb table keeps only in-frame clones and is missing some. Among under 200,000 clones listed, approximately 59% were seen once. Sequencing was carried out using PBMCs. Receptors were obtained from a man aged 35 to 55 in good health and CMV-seronegative.

The chain recombines TRBV18 with TRBJ2-3; 8 nucleotides line up with TRBD2. Germline loops: CDR1 KGHSH, CDR2 LQKENI. The ends lost 3 bases at V and 4 bases at J; junction bases unmatched: 9. The CDR3 has 16 residues. Written as DNA, the CDR3 is TGTGCCAGCTCACCTTCGACTAGCGTGAAAGCAGATACGCAGTATTTT. Translation: CASSPSTSVKADTQYF.

This clone was counted a few times. The chain has TRBV25-1 and TRBJ2-3, with TRBD2 identical over 10 bases. The V gene end was trimmed by 3 bases and the J gene end by 6 bases; junction bases not matched to a gene: 3. CDR1 and CDR2 (germline): MGHDK, SYGVNS. The CDR3 has 14 amino acids. The CDR3 bases are TGTGCCAGCAGTGATAGCGGGGGGAGGGATACGCAGTATTTT. Amino acids: CASSDSGGRDTQYF. Full variable domain (rest looked up from reference TRBV25-1 and TRBJ2-3): EADIYQTPRYLVIGTGKKITLECSQTMGHDKMYWYQQDPGMELHLIHYSYGVNSTEKGDLSSESTVSRIRTEHFPLTLESARPSHTSQYLCASSDSGGRDTQYFGPGTRLTVL.

The J gene is TRBJ2-5, the V gene TRBV7-9; 11 nucleotides agree with TRBD1. The closer fit of TRBJ2-7 to the DNA end suggests the J call may be wrong. CDR1 and CDR2 (germline): SEHNR, FQNEAQ (reference sequence). The CDR3 loop spans 17 amino acids. CDR3 amino acids: CASSSRGTGGNSYEQYF. CDR3 DNA: TGTGCCAGCAGCTCCCGGGGGACAGGGGGTAACTCCTACGAGCAGTACTTC.

This chain connects TRBV7-7 to TRBJ2-3; 7 nucleotides agree with TRBD1. The germline CDR1 and CDR2 sequences are SSHAT and FNYEAQ (reference sequence). J gave up 1 base and V 1 base, and 5 bases lay outside the gene matches. The CDR3 is 16 amino acids. CDR3 loop: CASSLVQGDRTDTQYF. DNA for the CDR3: TGTGCCAGCAGCTTAGTTCAGGGGGACCGCACAGATACGCAGTATTTT.

The rearrangement links TRBV2 to TRBJ1-1; weak D call: TRBD1 (5 bases). Trimming removed 6 bases at V and 9 bases at J, with 11 bases between. The CDR3 covers 11 residues. Germline CDR1 is SNHLY and CDR2 is FYNNEI. The CDR3 DNA follows: TGTGCCAGCAGCCAGACAGCCAAAGCTTTCTTT. It specifies CASSQTAKAFF. Full variable domain (remainder filled in from reference TRBV2 and TRBJ1-1): EPEVTQTPSHQVTQMGQEVILRCVPISNHLYFYWYRQILGQKVEFLVSFYNNEISEKSEIFDDQFSVERPDGSNFTLKIRSTKLEDSAMYFCASSQTAKAFFGQGTRLTVV.

The V call is TRBV11-1, the J call TRBJ1-1, with TRBD1 matching over 9 bases. The CDR3 sequence is 16 residues long. Germline V gene lookup returns CDR1 SGHAT and CDR2 FQDESV (reference sequence). After removal of 5 bases from V and 3 bases from J, the junction contained 10 bases not matched to a gene. The CDR3 DNA is TGTGCCAGCAGCCCCGCCCCACAGGGGGCGGACACTGAAGCTTTCTTT. Translation gives CASSPAPQGADTEAFF.

The chain carries TRBV6-1 and TRBJ1-5; TRBD1 aligns across 9 bases. The CDR3 has 15 residues. Per the germline V gene, CDR1 is MNHNS and CDR2 is SASEGT. The V gene end was trimmed by 3 bases and the J gene end by 5 bases; junction bases not matched to a gene: 5. The CDR3 is CASSDGTGIYQPQHF. CDR3 bases: TGTGCCAGCAGTGATGGGACAGGGATTTATCAGCCCCAGCATTTT.

V and J are TRBV5-5 and TRBJ2-5; no definite D call. V lost 0 bases to trimming and J lost 5 bases, with 8 bases between them. Germline V lookup: CDR1 SGHKS, CDR2 YYEKEE (reference sequence). There are 13 residues in the CDR3. CDR3 DNA sequence: TGTGCCAGCAGCTTGGGGAGAATCGAGACCCAGTACTTC. Translating gives CASSLGRIETQYF.

This clone was counted only a few times. V is TRBV14 and J is TRBJ2-3, with D perhaps TRBD1 (5 bases). Trimming left V 2 bases short and J 0 bases short, with 9 bases between. Germline V lookup: CDR1 SGHDN, CDR2 FVKESK. The CDR3 has 15 residues. The CDR3, as DNA: TGTGCCAGCAGCCAACAGGGTTTGAGCACAGATACGCAGTATTTT. Protein: CASSQQGLSTDTQYF.

In its sample, this clone was seen a few times. This CDR3 reads CASARRAGFKGDTQYF. DNA of the CDR3: TGTGCCAGTGCCCGTCGGGCGGGATTCAAGGGAGATACGCAGTATTTT. This rearrangement joins TRBV19 to TRBJ2-3, with a weak D call TRBD2 (6 bases). The germline gives CDR1 LNHDA, CDR2 SQIVND (reference sequence). The CDR3 is made up of 16 amino acids. V gave up 8 bases and J gave up 5 bases, with 23 bases separating them. Filled out from reference TRBV19 and TRBJ2-3, the complete variable domain reads DGGITQSPKYLFRKEGQNVTLSCEQNLNHDAMYWYRQDPGQGLRLIYYSQIVNDFQKGDIAEGYSVSREKKESFPLTVTSAQKNPTAFYLCASARRAGFKGDTQYFGPGTRLTVL.

The chain carries TRBV2 and TRBJ2-6; D ambiguous. The CDR3 sequence is 14 residues long. V was trimmed by 6 bases and J by 0 bases, leaving 6 bases between them. Germline CDR1 and CDR2: SNHLY and FYNNEI. DNA of the CDR3: TGTGCCAGCAGAAGCTCCTCTGGGGCCAACGTCCTGACTTTC. Its protein is CASRSSSGANVLTF.

CDR3 sequence reads: CASSVGATGGSGNTIYF. CDR3 DNA: TGTGCCAGCAGCGTAGGGGCGACAGGGGGCAGTGGAAACACCATATATTTT. The genes are TRBV9 and TRBJ1-3; 10 nucleotides line up with TRBD1. Germline V gene lookup returns CDR1 SGDLS and CDR2 YYNGEE. J gave up 3 bases and V 0 bases, and 6 bases lay outside the gene matches. The CDR3 is made up of 17 amino acids. Looking up the rest from reference TRBV9 and TRBJ1-3 gives the full variable domain: DSGVTQTPKHLITATGQRVTLRCSPRSGDLSVYWYQQSLDQGLQFLIQYYNGEERAKGNILERFSAQQFPDLHSELNLSSLELGDSALYFCASSVGATGGSGNTIYFGEGSWLTVV.

The chain couples TRBV6-6 to TRBJ1-5; D remains ambiguous. The germline CDR1 and CDR2 sequences are MNHNY and SVGAGI (reference sequence). The ends were cut back, 5 bases at V and 0 bases at J, with 11 bases in the middle. CDR3 length equals 15 residues. This chain's CDR3 is CASSLQEGSNQPQHF. As DNA, the CDR3 is TGTGCCAGCAGTCTTCAGGAGGGTAGCAATCAGCCCCAGCATTTT.